What follows is one TCR beta chain and its context. This sample is drawn from a study of blood T cell repertoires in COVID-19. Overall study context: Sites in the United States, Italy and Spain provided acute and convalescent COVID-19 samples. Nucleic acid was either cDNA or gDNA, and it came from T cells, B-cell-depleted T cells, or PBMCs.

As handled by the study authors: Nucleated cell counts were estimated from reference gene primer amplification. Sequenced by immunoSEQ multiplex PCR; TCRdb stores in-frame clones only, minus some. Clone size and the V and J calls come from that table; the DNA yielded D and trimming. The sample has around 170,000 clones, around two thirds seen once. The TCR originated in a woman older than 75 with acute or convalescent COVID-19. Material: peripheral blood.

CDR3 in amino acids: CASSFGGTQETQYF. The CDR3 DNA reads TGTGCCAGCAGCTTTGGCGGGACTCAAGAGACCCAGTACTTC. This chain links TRBV7-7 with TRBJ2-5, with D possibly TRBD2 on 6 matching bases. The CDR3 consists of 14 residues. The V gene's germline CDR1 is SSHAT and CDR2 FNYEAQ (reference sequence). Between the trimmed V and J ends, which lost 3 bases and 2 bases, there was a span of 10 bases.